The T cell receptor (beta chain) described here comes from a study of blood T cell repertoires in COVID-19. Whole-study context: Samples representing acute and convalescent COVID-19 were sourced from the United States, Italy and Spain.

Repertoires were generated with immunoSEQ multiplex PCR, while TCRdb's copy carries only in-frame clones and drops some. The sample holds roughly 100,000 clones; around four fifths are singletons and the top ten take about 12%. This CDR3 region has 12 residues. The ends were cut back, 3 bases at V and 0 bases at J, with 2 bases in the middle. This rearrangement joins TRBV12-3 or TRBV12-4 to TRBJ1-1, with D unresolved. The TCR sequence derives from a human donor in a cohort sampled during active COVID-19. The sample consisted of peripheral blood. CDR3 DNA: TGTGCCAGCAGTTTCATGAACACTGAAGCTTTCTTT. Translating it yields CASSFMNTEAFF.